This TCR beta chain comes out of a study of resident and recirculating memory T cells in vitiligo. Study-level background: Genomic DNA was extracted from whole homogenized samples, with no cell sorting.

Confetti depigmentation, marking active vitiligo, was absent in these patients. The repertoire was sequenced with immunoSEQ multiplex PCR; TCRdb's copy has only in-frame clones and lacks some. The repertoire holds around 70,000 clones, with roughly nine tenths as singletons. Study-wide results and limits: Vitiligo lesions lacked a unique dominant clone, and clonality varied.

About this clone: The antigen remains unidentified.

Trimming stripped 6 bases from V and 6 bases from J, with 17 bases between. This CDR3 spans 13 amino acids. Germline-derived CDR1 and CDR2 are SQVTM and ANQGSEA. The material sequenced was blood. The gene calls are TRBV29-1 and TRBJ1-2; possible D gene TRBD1, 5 bases. This sequence originates from a male donor with vitiligo. The CDR3 nucleotides read TGCAGCGTCACCGACGTGGGGGGGAATGGCTACACCTTC. Translating gives CSVTDVGGNGYTF.